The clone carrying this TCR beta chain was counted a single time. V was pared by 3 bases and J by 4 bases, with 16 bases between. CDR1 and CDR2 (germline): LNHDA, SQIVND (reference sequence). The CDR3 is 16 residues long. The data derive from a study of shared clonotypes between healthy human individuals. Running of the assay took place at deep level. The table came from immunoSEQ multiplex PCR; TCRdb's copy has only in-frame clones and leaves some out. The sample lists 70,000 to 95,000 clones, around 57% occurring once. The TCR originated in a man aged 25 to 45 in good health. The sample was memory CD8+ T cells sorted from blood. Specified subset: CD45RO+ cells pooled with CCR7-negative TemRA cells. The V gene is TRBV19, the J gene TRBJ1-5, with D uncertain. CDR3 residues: CASSIPAGGGNQPQHF. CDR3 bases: TGTGCCAGTAGTATCCCAGCGGGAGGCGGGAATCAGCCCCAGCATTTT.